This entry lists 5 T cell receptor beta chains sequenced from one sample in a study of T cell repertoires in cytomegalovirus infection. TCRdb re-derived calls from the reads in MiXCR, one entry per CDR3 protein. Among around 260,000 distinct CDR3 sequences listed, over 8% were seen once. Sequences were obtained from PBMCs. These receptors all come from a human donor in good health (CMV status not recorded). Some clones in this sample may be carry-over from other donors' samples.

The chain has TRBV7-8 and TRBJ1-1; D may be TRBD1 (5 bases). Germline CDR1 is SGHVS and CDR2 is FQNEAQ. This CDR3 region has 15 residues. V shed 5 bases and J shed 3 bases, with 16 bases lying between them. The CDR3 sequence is CASSGRREIYTEAFF. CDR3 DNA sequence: TGTGCCAGCAGCGGTCGCAGGGAAATATACACTGAAGCTTTCTTT. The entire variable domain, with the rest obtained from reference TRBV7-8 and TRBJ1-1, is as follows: GAGVSQSPRYKVAKRGQDVALRCDPISGHVSLFWYQQALGQGPEFLTYFQNEAQLDKSGLPSDRFFAERPEGSVSTLKIQRTQQEDSAVYLCASSGRREIYTEAFFGQGTRLTVV.

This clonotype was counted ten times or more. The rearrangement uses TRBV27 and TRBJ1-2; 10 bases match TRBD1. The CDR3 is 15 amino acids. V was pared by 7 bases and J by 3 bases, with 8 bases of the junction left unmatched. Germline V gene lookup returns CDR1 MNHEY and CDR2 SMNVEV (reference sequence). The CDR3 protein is CASNRQGARDYGYTF. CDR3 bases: TGTGCCAGCAATCGACAGGGGGCGCGGGACTATGGCTACACCTTC.

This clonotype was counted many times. This chain's CDR3 is CASSRQTGAGNTIYF. The CDR3 nucleotides are TGTGCCAGCAGCCGGCAGACAGGGGCTGGAAACACCATATATTTT. The chain employs TRBV7-2 and TRBJ1-3, with 8 bases aligning to TRBD1. J gave up 2 bases and V 5 bases, and 5 bases lay outside the gene matches. Germline V gene sequence: CDR1 SGHTA, CDR2 FQGNSA. CDR3 length: 15 residues.

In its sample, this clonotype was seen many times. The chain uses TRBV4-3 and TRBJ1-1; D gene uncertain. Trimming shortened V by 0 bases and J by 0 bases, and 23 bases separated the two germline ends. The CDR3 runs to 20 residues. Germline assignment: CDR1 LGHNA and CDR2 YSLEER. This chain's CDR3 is CASSQDSGPNSLFMNTEAFF. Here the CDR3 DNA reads TGCGCCAGCAGCCAAGATTCCGGACCTAACTCGTTATTCATGAACACTGAAGCTTTCTTT.

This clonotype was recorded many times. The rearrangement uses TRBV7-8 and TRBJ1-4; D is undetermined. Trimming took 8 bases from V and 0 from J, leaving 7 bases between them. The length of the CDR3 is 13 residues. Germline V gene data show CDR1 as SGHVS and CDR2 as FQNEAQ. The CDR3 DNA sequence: TGTGCCAGCCAAAGAGCAACTAATGAAAAACTGTTTTTT. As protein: CASQRATNEKLFF.